This entry concerns a single T cell receptor (beta chain). This sample is drawn from a study of blood T cell repertoires in COVID-19. The overall study: Some COVID-19 samples were acute and others convalescent; all came from the United States, Italy and Spain. Sources were T cells, B-cell-depleted T cells, or PBMCs; the material itself was cDNA or gDNA.

Source study methods: Estimation of nucleated cell counts relied on the amplification of reference gene primers. Assay used: immunoSEQ multiplex PCR; TCRdb lists only in-frame clones, some missing. The V and J calls and the clone size are those of that table, but D and trimming were determined from the DNA. The sample records around 39,000 clones, 70% to 90% being singletons. The receptor was derived from a man aged 40-55 years with active COVID-19. What was sequenced was peripheral blood.

The CDR3 DNA reads as TGTGCCAGCAGCTTAGGACAGGGGCTCCCCTACGAGCAGTACTTC. It codes for CASSLGQGLPYEQYF. This chain uses TRBV6-5 with TRBJ2-7; 9 bases align to TRBD1. J gave up 2 bases and V 6 bases, and 8 bases lay outside the gene matches. This CDR3 spans 15 amino acids. Per the germline V gene, CDR1 is MNHEY and CDR2 is SVGAGI.